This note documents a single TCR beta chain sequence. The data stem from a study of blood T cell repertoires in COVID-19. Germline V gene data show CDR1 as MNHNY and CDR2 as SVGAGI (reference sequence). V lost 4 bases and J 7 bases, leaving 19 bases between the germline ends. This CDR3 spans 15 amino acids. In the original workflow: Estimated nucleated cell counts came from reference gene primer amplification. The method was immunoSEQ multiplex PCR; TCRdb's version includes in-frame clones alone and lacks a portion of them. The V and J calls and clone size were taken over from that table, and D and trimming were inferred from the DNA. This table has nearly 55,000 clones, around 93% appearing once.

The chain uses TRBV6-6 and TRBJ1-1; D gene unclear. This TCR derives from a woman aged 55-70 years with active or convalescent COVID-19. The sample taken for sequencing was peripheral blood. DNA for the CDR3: TGTGCCAGCAGTTTAAACCCTTGGGCCCAACTTGAAGCTTTCTTT. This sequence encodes CASSLNPWAQLEAFF.